Each of the 32 T cell receptor beta chains below was sequenced from the same sample in a study of T cell responses to AZD1222 COVID-19 vaccine (dated by TCRdb to the early 2020s). The sample's time point, from its label and the paper: baseline before first vaccination. This sample's treatment or condition label indicates: meningococcal conjugate vaccine given as trial control. Library method: the immunoSEQ multiplex PCR assay. TCRdb limited this immuneACCESS table to in-frame rearrangements with V and J called. A share of clones is missing; checked studies link under half to unresolved V genes, and the rest is unexplained. The table for this sample lists roughly 120,000 clones; roughly 85% of them were counted only once. Of the sample, around 20% is held by the ten largest clones. Sequencing used peripheral blood, obtained on day 0 of MenACWY control vaccination. The receptor set was obtained from an adult in good health.

This rearrangement joins TRBV28 to TRBJ2-1; the match to TRBD2 covers 10 bases. The CDR3 length is 15 residues. V was clipped by 3 bases and J by 8 bases; unmatched bases: 7. Germline CDR1 reads MDHEN; CDR2 reads SYDVKM. The CDR3 DNA follows: TGTGCCAGCAGTTTCGAGGCTAGCGGGAGCCATGAGCAGTTCTTC. It encodes CASSFEASGSHEQFF.

This chain links TRBV5-4 with TRBJ1-1; a weak D match, TRBD1 (6 bases). The CDR3 covers 15 residues. Germline values: CDR1 SGHNT, CDR2 YYREEE (reference sequence). With 3 bases removed from V and 4 bases from J, the gap between germline ends came to 16 bases. CDR3 residues: CASSYGRGGGTEAFF. The CDR3 DNA reads TGTGCCAGCAGCTACGGGCGAGGGGGGGGCACTGAAGCTTTCTTT.

The chain employs TRBV6-5 and TRBJ1-2; perhaps TRBD1 as D (6 bases). Between the trimmed V and J ends, which lost 6 bases and 4 bases, there was a span of 18 bases. This CDR3 has 15 residues. Germline V gene data show CDR1 as MNHEY and CDR2 as SVGAGI. The CDR3: CASRTSGGRGYGYTF. CDR3 in DNA: TGTGCCAGCAGAACCTCGGGGGGCAGGGGCTATGGCTACACCTTC.

CDR3 in DNA: TGTGCCAGCAGCCAAGGCTCGCGAGGCGCAGATACGCAGTATTTT. This gives the protein CASSQGSRGADTQYF. The chain recombines TRBV4-2 with TRBJ2-3; no clear D gene. The CDR3 has 15 residues. With 1 base removed from V and 4 bases from J, the gap between germline ends came to 12 bases. Germline lookup yields CDR1 LGHNA and CDR2 YNFKEQ.

Remarks on this clone: Germline and junction disagree at one end, which may indicate a read error. This chain connects TRBV7-2 to TRBJ2-3; D is perhaps TRBD2 (6 bases). Germline CDR1 SGHTA, CDR2 FQGNSA. The CDR3 consists of 12 residues. CDR3 region: CASSPPPSLAEF. The DNA for the CDR3 is TGTGCCAGCAGCCCGCCGCCATCACTAGCAGAATTT.

The rearrangement uses TRBV30 and TRBJ1-6; 7 bases are shared with TRBD1. Germline V CDR1 and CDR2: GTSNPN, SVGIG (reference sequence). The CDR3 totals 14 residues. With V trimmed by 5 bases and J by 3 bases, 4 bases remained unmatched. The CDR3 spells CAWLQGNYNSPLHF. Here the CDR3 DNA reads TGTGCCTGGTTACAGGGGAACTATAATTCACCCCTCCACTTT.

This chain joins TRBV28 and TRBJ2-4; D is perhaps TRBD1 (5 bases). V was cut by 5 bases and J by 7 bases, with 15 bases left in between. The CDR3 contains 14 residues. Per germline, CDR1 MDHEN and CDR2 SYDVKM. The CDR3 loop reads CASSPLGARNIQYF. The CDR3 region has the DNA TGTGCCAGCAGTCCCCTAGGGGCGCGGAACATTCAGTACTTC.

V and J are TRBV15 and TRBJ1-5, with unresolved D. Germline loops: CDR1 LNHNV, CDR2 YYDKDF (reference sequence). The V end lost 1 base, the J end lost 5 bases, and 9 bases lay between the germline ends. This CDR3 has 14 residues. The CDR3 DNA reads as TGTGCCACCAGCAGAGGACACAACTATCAGCCCCAGCATTTT. Amino acids: CATSRGHNYQPQHF. Looking up the rest from reference TRBV15 and TRBJ1-5 gives the full variable domain: DAMVIQNPRYQVTQFGKPVTLSCSQTLNHNVMYWYQQKSSQAPKLLFHYYDKDFNNEADTPDNFQSRRPNTSFCFLDIRSPGLGDTAMYLCATSRGHNYQPQHFGDGTRLSIL.

For this clone: The junction and the germline gene differ at one end; a read error may be behind it. The gene calls are TRBV19 and TRBJ1-6; D is perhaps TRBD1 (6 bases). The V gene's germline CDR1 is LNHDA and CDR2 SQIVND (reference sequence). The CDR3 contains 15 residues. Here the CDR3 DNA reads TGTGCCAGTAGTCCGCCGGGACATCAAGGTTCACTCCTCCACTTT. Residues: CASSPPGHQGSLLHF.

The V call is TRBV27, the J call TRBJ1-5; D remains ambiguous. With 2 bases removed from V and 11 bases from J, the gap between germline ends came to 16 bases. The CDR3 sequence is 14 residues long. Germline assignment: CDR1 MNHEY and CDR2 SMNVEV (reference sequence). Here the CDR3 reads CASSLGPEPQAQHF. The CDR3 coding sequence is TGTGCCAGCAGTTTAGGCCCCGAGCCCCAGGCCCAGCATTTT.

The chain combines TRBV7-9 with TRBJ2-7; 8 bases are a match to TRBD1. The length of the CDR3 is 15 residues. The junction had 9 bases not matched to a gene; V was cut back by 3 bases and J by 5 bases. Germline CDR1 reads SEHNR; CDR2 reads FQNEAQ (reference sequence). The CDR3 DNA sequence: TGTGCCAGCAGCTTCGACAGGGGCACTTGGGACGAGCAGTACTTC. This codes for CASSFDRGTWDEQYF.

The chain links TRBV30 to TRBJ1-4, with 7 bases fitting TRBD1. The germline V gene has CDR1 GTSNPN and CDR2 SVGIG (reference sequence). V gave up 7 bases and J gave up 3 bases; unmatched junction bases: 5. The CDR3 has 13 residues. In nucleotides, the CDR3 is TGTGCCTCGAAGCAGGGGGCTAATGAAAAACTGTTTTTT. Its translation is CASKQGANEKLFF.

The chain uses TRBV27 and TRBJ2-7; no clear D gene. Germline CDR1 and CDR2: MNHEY and SMNVEV (reference sequence). Trimming shortened V by 0 bases and J by 1 base, and 10 bases separated the two germline ends. CDR3 length equals 15 residues. CDR3 bases: TGTGCCAGCAGTTTATCGTTCCTCGGGTCCTACGAGCAGTACTTC. Translation gives CASSLSFLGSYEQYF.

The CDR3 here is CASSEGSSIDTQYF. CDR3 DNA sequence: TGTGCCAGCAGCGAAGGGTCGAGTATCGATACGCAGTATTTT. The chain carries TRBV9 and TRBJ2-3; unclear D gene. The CDR3 has 14 residues. With 3 bases removed from V and 6 bases from J, the gap between germline ends came to 14 bases. Germline CDR1 reads SGDLS; CDR2 reads YYNGEE.

The V call is TRBV11-2, the J call TRBJ1-1, with D hard to call. Germline-derived CDR1 and CDR2 are SGHAT and FQNNGV. V lost 3 bases to trimming and J lost 4 bases, with 12 bases between them. This CDR3 contains 14 residues. The CDR3 DNA sequence: TGTGCCAGCAGCTTGACGAGGGCGGGCACTGAAGCTTTCTTT. This codes for CASSLTRAGTEAFF.

This chain joins TRBV25-1 and TRBJ1-1, with 8 positions matching TRBD1. Germline V gives CDR1 MGHDK, CDR2 SYGVNS. This CDR3 is built from 14 residues. V trimming: 6 bases; J trimming: 4 bases; junction bases outside the gene matches: 7. This CDR3 is CASRPGGWFTEAFF. The CDR3 DNA sequence: TGTGCCAGCAGGCCAGGGGGCTGGTTCACTGAAGCTTTCTTT. Drawing the rest from reference TRBV25-1 and TRBJ1-1, the complete variable domain is EADIYQTPRYLVIGTGKKITLECSQTMGHDKMYWYQQDPGMELHLIHYSYGVNSTEKGDLSSESTVSRIRTEHFPLTLESARPSHTSQYLCASRPGGWFTEAFFGQGTRLTVV.

This clone was seen only a few times. The chain combines TRBV5-6 with TRBJ2-7; perhaps TRBD1 as D (6 bases). The V end was cut by 4 bases, the J end by 1 base, with 15 bases between. The CDR3 consists of 15 residues. Germline V gene lookup returns CDR1 SGHDT and CDR2 YYEEEE. This CDR3 is CASSRRGRSSYEQYF. For the CDR3, the DNA is TGTGCCAGCAGCCGCAGGGGTCGTAGTTCCTACGAGCAGTACTTC.

CDR3 region: CASSRDSNTGELFF. CDR3 DNA: TGCGCCAGCAGCCGGGACAGTAACACCGGGGAGCTGTTTTTT. This rearrangement joins TRBV4-1 to TRBJ2-2, with 7 bases lining up with TRBD1. Germline values: CDR1 MGHRA, CDR2 YSYEKL. This CDR3 has 14 residues. The junction had 1 base not matched to a gene; V was cut back by 4 bases and J by 2 bases.

This rearrangement joins TRBV7-9 to TRBJ2-7; 9 nucleotides agree with TRBD1. The CDR3 is 16 amino acids. Germline V gene lookup returns CDR1 SEHNR and CDR2 FQNEAQ (reference sequence). The ends lost 7 bases at V and 5 bases at J; junction bases unmatched: 15. The CDR3 region has the DNA TGTGCCAGCATCCTGGCCGGACAGGGGCTCATCGACGAGCAGTACTTC. It encodes CASILAGQGLIDEQYF.

J is TRBJ2-3 and V is TRBV6-4, with TRBD1 as a possible D gene (5 bases). Per the germline V gene, CDR1 is MRHNA and CDR2 is SNTAGT. V lost 4 bases to trimming and J lost 2 bases, with 10 bases between them. The CDR3 is made up of 14 amino acids. Here the CDR3 reads CASSGGRDTDTQYF. DNA of the CDR3: TGTGCCAGCAGTGGCGGCAGGGACACAGATACGCAGTATTTT.

The rearrangement links TRBV5-1 to TRBJ1-4; the D gene is possibly TRBD1 (5 bases). V shed 0 bases and J shed 5 bases, with 17 bases lying between them. This CDR3 is built from 17 residues. CDR1 and CDR2 (germline): SGHRS, YFSETQ. The CDR3 nucleotides read TGCGCCAGCAGCTTGGCCCTGACAGCCCAAGGGAATGAAAAACTGTTTTTT. Its translation: CASSLALTAQGNEKLFF.

The sample holds a few counts of this clone. The chain has TRBV5-4 and TRBJ2-7; TRBD1 matches at 8 bases. Trimming removed 4 bases from V and 5 bases from J; junction bases left unmatched: 8. The length of the CDR3 is 14 residues. Germline V gives CDR1 SGHNT, CDR2 YYREEE (reference sequence). The CDR3 nucleotides are TGTGCCAGCAGCCCGGACAGGGACCCCCACGAGCAGTACTTC. Protein product: CASSPDRDPHEQYF.

This chain uses TRBV3-1 (or the pseudogene TRBV3-2) with TRBJ1-5, with D perhaps matching TRBD1 (6 bases). From germline, CDR1 is LGHDT and CDR2 YNNKEL (reference sequence). V was clipped by 5 bases and J by 9 bases, with 20 bases between them. The CDR3 is 15 amino acids. The CDR3 here is CASSSRGNTGGPQHF. The CDR3 DNA sequence: TGTGCCAGCAGCTCCAGGGGCAATACTGGGGGGCCCCAGCATTTT.

This chain uses TRBV10-2 with TRBJ2-7, with no clear D. The ends were cut back, 10 bases at V and 5 bases at J, with 18 bases in the middle. CDR3 length: 13 amino acids. Germline loops: CDR1 WSHSY, CDR2 SAAADI. This CDR3 reads CATLNPLFDEQYF. CDR3 coding DNA: TGCGCCACCTTGAATCCCCTTTTCGACGAGCAGTACTTC.

This clone was recorded a few times. The rearrangement uses TRBV6-1 and TRBJ1-2; 7 bases are shared with TRBD1. This CDR3 spans 15 amino acids. V gave up 1 base and J gave up 4 bases; unmatched junction bases: 6. Per germline, CDR1 MNHNS and CDR2 SASEGT. CDR3 protein: CASSEDEGAGYGYTF. The DNA for the CDR3 is TGTGCCAGCAGTGAAGATGAGGGGGCGGGCTATGGCTACACCTTC.

The chain links TRBV28 to TRBJ1-1; D not resolved. The CDR3 spans 14 residues. Germline-derived CDR1 and CDR2 are MDHEN and SYDVKM. Trimming took off 6 bases at V and 1 base at J, with 12 bases between the two ends. Here the CDR3 reads CASRTSWGNTEAFF. The CDR3 nucleotides read TGTGCCAGCAGGACCTCTTGGGGGAACACTGAAGCTTTCTTT.

This sequence joins TRBV19 and TRBJ2-2; 9 positions match TRBD1. CDR1 is LNHDA, CDR2 SQIVND, per germline (reference sequence). The CDR3 loop spans 16 amino acids. Trimming at V came to 7 bases and at J to 7 bases, leaving 13 bases not matched to a gene. In DNA form, the CDR3 reads TGTGCCAGTAAGGGCCGGGACAGGGCACGTGGCGGGGAGCTGTTTTTT. Translating gives CASKGRDRARGGELFF. Variable domain in full (rest from reference TRBV19 and TRBJ2-2): DGGITQSPKYLFRKEGQNVTLSCEQNLNHDAMYWYRQDPGQGLRLIYYSQIVNDFQKGDIAEGYSVSREKKESFPLTVTSAQKNPTAFYLCASKGRDRARGGELFFGEGSRLTVL.

This chain connects TRBV5-1 to TRBJ2-7; maybe TRBD1 (5 bases). Per germline, CDR1 SGHRS and CDR2 YFSETQ. The CDR3 sequence is 15 residues long. Trimming pared 6 bases from V and 0 bases from J, leaving 16 bases between. The DNA for the CDR3 is TGCGCCAGCACCTACGGTGGTCAGGGCTCCTACGAGCAGTACTTC. Protein sequence: CASTYGGQGSYEQYF.

DNA for the CDR3: TGTGCCAGCAGTTTAACAGGGCAGAATCAGCCCCAGCATTTT. It specifies CASSLTGQNQPQHF. V usage is TRBV28 and J usage is TRBJ1-5, with D perhaps TRBD1 (6 bases). The CDR3 contains 14 residues. V lost 2 bases and J 4 bases, leaving 9 bases between the germline ends. Germline CDR1 and CDR2: MDHEN and SYDVKM.

The J gene is TRBJ1-1, the V gene TRBV3-1 (or the pseudogene TRBV3-2); no clear D gene. The V gene's germline CDR1 is LGHDT and CDR2 YNNKEL (reference sequence). Trimming pared 2 bases from V and 0 bases from J, leaving 10 bases between. CDR3 length equals 15 residues. The CDR3 DNA sequence: TGTGCCAGCAGCCAAACCACCCTGATGAACACTGAAGCTTTCTTT. This sequence encodes CASSQTTLMNTEAFF.

CDR3 sequence reads: CASSQGPSGETQYF. CDR3 coding DNA: TGCGCCAGCAGCCAAGGTCCCTCTGGGGAGACCCAGTACTTC. The rearrangement uses TRBV4-1 and TRBJ2-5; the D is unclear. CDR3 size: 14 residues. Germline V gene sequence: CDR1 MGHRA, CDR2 YSYEKL. Trimming pared 1 base from V and 5 bases from J, leaving 11 bases between.

The V and J genes are TRBV9 and TRBJ1-6, with 8 bases fitting TRBD1. V lost 1 base, J lost 8 bases, and 5 bases stayed unmatched. Germline CDR1 SGDLS, CDR2 YYNGEE. The CDR3 runs 15 residues. The CDR3 DNA reads TGTGCCAGCAGCGTAAGCGACAGGGGTTATTCACCCCTCCACTTT. Its protein product is CASSVSDRGYSPLHF. The full variable domain, rest sourced from reference TRBV9 and TRBJ1-6, is DSGVTQTPKHLITATGQRVTLRCSPRSGDLSVYWYQQSLDQGLQFLIQYYNGEERAKGNILERFSAQQFPDLHSELNLSSLELGDSALYFCASSVSDRGYSPLHFGNGTRLTVT.